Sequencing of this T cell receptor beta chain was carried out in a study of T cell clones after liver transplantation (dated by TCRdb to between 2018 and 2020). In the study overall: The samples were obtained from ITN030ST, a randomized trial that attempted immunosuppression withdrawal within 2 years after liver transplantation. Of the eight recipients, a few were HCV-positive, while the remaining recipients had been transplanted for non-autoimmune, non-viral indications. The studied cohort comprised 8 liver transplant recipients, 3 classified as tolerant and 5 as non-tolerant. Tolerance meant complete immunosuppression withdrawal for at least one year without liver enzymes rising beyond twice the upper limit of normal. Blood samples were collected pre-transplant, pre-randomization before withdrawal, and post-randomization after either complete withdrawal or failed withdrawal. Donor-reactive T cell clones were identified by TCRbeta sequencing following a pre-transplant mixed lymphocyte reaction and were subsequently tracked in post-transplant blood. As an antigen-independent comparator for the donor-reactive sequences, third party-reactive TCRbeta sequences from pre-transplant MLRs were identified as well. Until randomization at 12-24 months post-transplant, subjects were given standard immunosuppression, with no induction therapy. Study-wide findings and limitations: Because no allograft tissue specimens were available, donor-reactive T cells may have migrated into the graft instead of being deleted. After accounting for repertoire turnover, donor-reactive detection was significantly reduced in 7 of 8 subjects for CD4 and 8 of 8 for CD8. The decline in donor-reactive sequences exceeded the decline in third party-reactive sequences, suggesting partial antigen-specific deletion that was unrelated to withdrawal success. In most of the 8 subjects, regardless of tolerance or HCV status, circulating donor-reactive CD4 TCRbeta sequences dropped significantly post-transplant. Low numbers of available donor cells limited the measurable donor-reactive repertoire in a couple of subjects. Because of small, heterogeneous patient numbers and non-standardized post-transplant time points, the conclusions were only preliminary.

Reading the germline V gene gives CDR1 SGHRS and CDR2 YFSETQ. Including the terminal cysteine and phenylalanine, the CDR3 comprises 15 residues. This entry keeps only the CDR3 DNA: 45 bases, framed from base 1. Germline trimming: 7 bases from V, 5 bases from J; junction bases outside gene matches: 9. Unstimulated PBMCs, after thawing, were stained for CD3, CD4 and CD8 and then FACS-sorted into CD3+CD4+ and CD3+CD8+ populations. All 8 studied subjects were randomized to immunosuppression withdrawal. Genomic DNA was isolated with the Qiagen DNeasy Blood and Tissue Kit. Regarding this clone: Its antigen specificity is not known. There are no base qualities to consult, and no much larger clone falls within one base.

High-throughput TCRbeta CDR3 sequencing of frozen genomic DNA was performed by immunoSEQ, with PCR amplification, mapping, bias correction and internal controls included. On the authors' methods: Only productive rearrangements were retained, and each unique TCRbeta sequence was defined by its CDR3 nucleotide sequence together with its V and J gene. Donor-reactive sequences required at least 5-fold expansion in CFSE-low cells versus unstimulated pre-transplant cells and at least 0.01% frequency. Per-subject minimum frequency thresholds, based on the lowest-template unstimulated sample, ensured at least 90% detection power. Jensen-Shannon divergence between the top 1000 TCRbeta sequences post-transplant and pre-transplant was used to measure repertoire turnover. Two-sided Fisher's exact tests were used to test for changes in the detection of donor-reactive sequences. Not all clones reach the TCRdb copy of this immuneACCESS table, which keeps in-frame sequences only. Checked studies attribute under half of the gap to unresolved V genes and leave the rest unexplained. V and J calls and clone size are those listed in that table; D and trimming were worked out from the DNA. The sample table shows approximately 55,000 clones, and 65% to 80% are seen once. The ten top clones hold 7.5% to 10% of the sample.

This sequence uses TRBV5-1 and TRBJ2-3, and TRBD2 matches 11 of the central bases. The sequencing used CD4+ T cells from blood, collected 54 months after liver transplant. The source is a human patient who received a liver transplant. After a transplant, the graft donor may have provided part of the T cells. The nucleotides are TGCGCCAGCCGACGTAGCGGGGGGGCCGAAGATACGCAGTATTTT. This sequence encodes CASRRSGGAEDTQYF.